Below, 14 T cell receptor beta chains from the same sample are listed, as sequenced in a study of OX40 agonist ivuxolimab in advanced cancers. Libraries were prepared by immunoSEQ multiplex PCR; TCRdb keeps only in-frame clonotypes and omits some of them. The sample carries over 75,000 clones, roughly nine tenths recorded once. Sequenced material: CD4+ or CD8+ T cells sorted from blood, taken in a trial of the OX40 agonist ivuxolimab. The receptors were gathered from an adult with an advanced solid tumor such as melanoma, head and neck, liver or kidney cancer.

The V and J genes are TRBV7-4 and TRBJ2-5, with a weak D call TRBD1 (5 bases). The V end was cut by 4 bases, the J end by 0 bases, with 15 bases between. CDR3 length: 16 residues. Germline CDR1 reads SGHVT; CDR2 reads SQSDAQ. In DNA, the CDR3 is TGTGCCAGCAGCTCCCGACAGCCCGGGTACCAAGAGACCCAGTACTTC. Amino acids: CASSSRQPGYQETQYF.

The chain employs TRBV5-1 and TRBJ2-7, with a weak D call TRBD1 (6 bases). Trimming shortened V by 7 bases and J by 2 bases, and 16 bases separated the two germline ends. The CDR3 consists of 14 residues. CDR1 and CDR2 (germline): SGHRS, YFSETQ. Written as DNA, the CDR3 is TGCGCCAGCGGGAAAGACAGGATTACCTACGAGCAGTACTTC. Its translation is CASGKDRITYEQYF.

J is TRBJ1-5 and V is TRBV10-3, with a weak D call TRBD1 (6 bases). The germline V gene has CDR1 ENHRY and CDR2 SYGVKD. Trimming removed 10 bases from V and 1 base from J, with 17 bases in between. The CDR3 has 15 residues. The CDR3 region has the DNA TGTGCCACCGAAGACAGGCCGGACAGCAATCAGCCCCAGCATTTT. Translated: CATEDRPDSNQPQHF.

This rearrangement joins TRBV5-1 to TRBJ1-2; D not certain. Germline CDR1 and CDR2: SGHRS and YFSETQ. With 3 bases removed from V and 6 bases from J, the gap between germline ends came to 6 bases. The CDR3 runs 11 residues. CDR3: CASSSGHGYTF. The CDR3 region has the DNA TGCGCCAGCAGCTCGGGTCATGGCTACACCTTC.

This chain links TRBV28 with TRBJ2-7; 7 bases map to TRBD2. This CDR3 region has 15 residues. Germline V gene sequence: CDR1 MDHEN, CDR2 SYDVKM. Trimming removed 2 bases from V and 3 bases from J; junction bases left unmatched: 7. DNA of the CDR3: TGTGCCAGCAGTTTAACGGCTAGCGGAAGCTACGAGCAGTACTTC. It yields the protein CASSLTASGSYEQYF.

This chain connects TRBV18 to TRBJ1-4; 7 bases fit TRBD1. Germline lookup yields CDR1 KGHSH and CDR2 LQKENI. V shed 6 bases, J shed 4 bases, and the junction held 8 bases outside the gene matches. This CDR3 has 15 residues. CDR3 amino acids: CASSEDRVLNEKLFF. As DNA, the CDR3 is TGTGCCAGCTCTGAAGACAGGGTCCTTAATGAAAAACTGTTTTTT.

This clone was seen more than once but under ten times. The gene calls are TRBV5-8 and TRBJ2-3; D is unclear. Germline values: CDR1 SGHTS, CDR2 YDEGEE. There are 10 residues in the CDR3. The V end was cut by 4 bases, the J end by 6 bases, with 3 bases between. The DNA of the CDR3 is TGTGCCAGCAGCCGGGATACGCAGTATTTT. This encodes CASSRDTQYF.

The V call is TRBV27, the J call TRBJ2-7; perhaps D is TRBD1 or TRBD2 (5 bases each). The CDR3 has 14 residues. Trimming took 5 bases from V and 6 from J, leaving 17 bases between them. Germline CDR1 and CDR2: MNHEY and SMNVEV (reference sequence). Here the CDR3 DNA reads TGTGCCAGCAGTACCAAGAGCGAGGGGACCGAGCAGTACTTC. It is translated as CASSTKSEGTEQYF.

The V gene is TRBV9, the J gene TRBJ1-3; perhaps TRBD1 as D (6 bases). Trimming took off 2 bases at V and 1 base at J, with 16 bases between the two ends. Germline V lookup: CDR1 SGDLS, CDR2 YYNGEE. CDR3 length: 17 residues. CDR3 sequence: CASSVEPGHLSGNTIYF. In DNA, the CDR3 is TGTGCCAGCAGCGTCGAACCGGGACACCTATCTGGAAACACCATATATTTT.

The V gene is TRBV9, the J gene TRBJ2-2, with D perhaps TRBD1 or TRBD2 (5 bases each). Trimming stripped 3 bases from V and 4 bases from J, with 13 bases between. The CDR3 has 15 residues. The germline V gene has CDR1 SGDLS and CDR2 YYNGEE. This chain's CDR3 is CASSASGRSTGELFF. The CDR3 DNA follows: TGTGCCAGCAGCGCGTCAGGGAGAAGCACCGGGGAGCTGTTTTTT.

This chain links TRBV28 with TRBJ2-1; D tentatively fits TRBD1 or TRBD2 (5 bases each). The CDR3 runs 15 residues. Trimming left V 1 base short and J 6 bases short, with 13 bases between. The germline V gene has CDR1 MDHEN and CDR2 SYDVKM. CDR3 amino acids: CASSLLGESGNEQFF. Here the CDR3 DNA reads TGTGCCAGCAGTTTATTGGGGGAGTCGGGCAATGAGCAGTTCTTC.

V gene TRBV19 combines with J gene TRBJ1-2; no reliable D call. Germline CDR1 is LNHDA and CDR2 is SQIVND (reference sequence). Trimming took 5 bases from V and 4 from J, leaving 17 bases between them. The CDR3 loop spans 15 amino acids. The CDR3: CASSPVSSPFYGYTF. Written as DNA, the CDR3 is TGTGCCAGTAGTCCCGTTTCATCACCCTTCTATGGCTACACCTTC.

J is TRBJ1-1 and V is TRBV5-1, with TRBD1 as a possible D gene (5 bases). Deletions cut 2 bases from V and 4 bases from J, with 12 bases between. The CDR3 contains 14 residues. Germline V CDR1 and CDR2: SGHRS, YFSETQ. The CDR3 region has the DNA TGCGCCAGCAGCTTCCGGGGCCCTCCCACTGAAGCTTTCTTT. Protein sequence: CASSFRGPPTEAFF.

The chain has TRBV4-1 and TRBJ2-5; D might be TRBD1 (5 bases). The CDR3 has 15 residues. Germline loops: CDR1 MGHRA, CDR2 YSYEKL. The ends were cut back, 4 bases at V and 4 bases at J, with 16 bases in the middle. The CDR3 loop is CASSPPGLRGETQYF. The CDR3 bases are TGCGCCAGCAGCCCTCCAGGGTTACGCGGAGAGACCCAGTACTTC.